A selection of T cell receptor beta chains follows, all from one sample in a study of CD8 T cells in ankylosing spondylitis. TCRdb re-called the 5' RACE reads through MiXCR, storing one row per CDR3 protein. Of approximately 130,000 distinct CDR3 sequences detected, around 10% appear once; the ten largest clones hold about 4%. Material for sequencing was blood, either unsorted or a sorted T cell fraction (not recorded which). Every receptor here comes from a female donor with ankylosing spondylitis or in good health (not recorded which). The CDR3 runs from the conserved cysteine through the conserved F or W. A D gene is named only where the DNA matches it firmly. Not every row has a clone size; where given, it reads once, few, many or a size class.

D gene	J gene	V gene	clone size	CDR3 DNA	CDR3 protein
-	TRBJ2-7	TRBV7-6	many	TGTGCCAGCAGCTCGAGAGACGGTCCCTACGAGCAGTACTTC	CASSSRDGPYEQYF
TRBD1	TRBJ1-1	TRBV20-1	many	TGCAGTGCTAGAGACGGCAGGGGGACTGAAGCTTTCTTT	CSARDGRGTEAFF
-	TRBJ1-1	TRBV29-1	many	TGCAGCGTTCTGAACACTGAAGCTTTCTTT	CSVLNTEAFF
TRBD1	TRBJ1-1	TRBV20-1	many	TGCAGTGGGGGACAGGGAGGAACTGAAGCTTTCTTT	CSGGQGGTEAFF
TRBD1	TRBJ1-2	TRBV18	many	TGTGCCAGCTCACCTAGGACAGGGGAAAGATACACCTTC	CASSPRTGERYTF
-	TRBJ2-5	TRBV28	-	TGTGCCAGCACCAAACACCAAGGGACCCAGTACTTC	CASTKHQGTQYF
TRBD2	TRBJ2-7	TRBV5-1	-	TGCGCCAGCAGCTTCGGGACTACTCACGACGAGCAGTACTTC	CASSFGTTHDEQYF
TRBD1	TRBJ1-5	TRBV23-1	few	TGCGCCAGCAGTCAATCTTCTGGGACAGCGGCGCAGCCCCAGCATTTT	CASSQSSGTAAQPQHF
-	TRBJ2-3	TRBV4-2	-	TGTGCCAGCAGCCAAGATGCGCGGAGTGGCACAGATACGCAGTATTTT	CASSQDARSGTDTQYF
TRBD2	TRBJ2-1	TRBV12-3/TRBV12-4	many	TGTGCCAGCAGTTTCGGGGGGAACAATGAGCAGTTCTTC	CASSFGGNNEQFF
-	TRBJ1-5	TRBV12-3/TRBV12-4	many	TGTGCCAGCAGTTTAGGTGCAGGGGCAAGTCAGCCCCAGCATTTT	CASSLGAGASQPQHF
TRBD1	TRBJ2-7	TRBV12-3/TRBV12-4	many	TGTGCCAGCAGTTGGACAGGGTCTAACTACGAGCAGTACTTC	CASSWTGSNYEQYF
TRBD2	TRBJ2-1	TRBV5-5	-	TGTGCCAGCAGCTTCGCGGGGGGGCCGCAAGAGCAGTTCTTC	CASSFAGGPQEQFF
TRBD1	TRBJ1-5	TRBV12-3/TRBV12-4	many	TGTGCCAGCAGTCAGGGGACAGGGGCTCATCAGCCCCAGCATTTT	CASSQGTGAHQPQHF
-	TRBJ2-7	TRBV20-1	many	TGCAGTGGTCCTGGCCTGTCGGGAGACGAGCAGTACTTC	CSGPGLSGDEQYF
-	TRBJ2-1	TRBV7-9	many	TGTGCCAGCAGCTTAGCGCCTGGCAATGAGCAGTTCTTC	CASSLAPGNEQFF
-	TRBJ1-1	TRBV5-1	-	TGCGCCAGCAGCTCCGGCAGCACGGGCACTGAAGCTTTCTTT	CASSSGSTGTEAFF
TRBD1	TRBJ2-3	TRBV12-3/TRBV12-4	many	TGTGCCAGCAGGAACCGACAGGGATGGGCAGATACGCAGTATTTT	CASRNRQGWADTQYF
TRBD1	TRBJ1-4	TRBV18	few	TGTGCCAGCTCACCGACAGGGGGTGAAAAACTGTTTTTT	CASSPTGGEKLFF
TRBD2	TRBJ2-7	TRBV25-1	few	TGTGCCAGCAGTGAAGGGACTAGGTGGGAGCAGTACTTC	CASSEGTRWEQYF
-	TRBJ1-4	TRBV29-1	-	TGCAGCGTTGACCCAATGGGGCGGGAAAAACTGTTTTTT	CSVDPMGREKLFF
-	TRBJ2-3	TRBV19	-	TGTGCCAGTCAAAGCAGGGGATTTGGAGATACGCAGTATTTT	CASQSRGFGDTQYF
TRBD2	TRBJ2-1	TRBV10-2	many	TGCGCCAGCAGTGGGACTAGCGGGGGGGACAATGAGCAGTTCTTC	CASSGTSGGDNEQFF
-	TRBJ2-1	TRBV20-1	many	TGCAGTGCTTCCCAGGGGGAGGCCGGATACAATGAGCAGTTCTTC	CSASQGEAGYNEQFF
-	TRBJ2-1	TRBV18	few	TGTGCCAGCTCACCGGGCCTAGATGGGAATGAGCAGTTCTTC	CASSPGLDGNEQFF
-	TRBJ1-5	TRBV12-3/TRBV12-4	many	TGTGCCAGCAGCTGGGACAATAATCAGCCCCAGCATTTT	CASSWDNNQPQHF
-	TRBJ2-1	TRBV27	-	TGTGCCAGCAGTCAATACGGGACTGGTGAGCAGTTCTTC	CASSQYGTGEQFF
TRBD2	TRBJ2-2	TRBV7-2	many	TGTGCCAGCAGCTTGGGACTAGCAGGGATCGGGGAGCTGTTTTTT	CASSLGLAGIGELFF
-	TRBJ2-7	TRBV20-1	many	TGCAGTGCTAGAGATCTTAGGGGGGGGCTTTCCTACGAGCAGTACTTC	CSARDLRGGLSYEQYF